A selection of T cell receptor beta chains follows, all from one sample in a study of blood T cell repertoires in COVID-19. Assay: immunoSEQ multiplex PCR; the TCRdb copy retains only in-frame clones and omits some. The sample consists of 85,000 to 95,000 clones, 88% of them appearing once. Sequencing was carried out using peripheral blood. The receptors stem from a man aged 55 to 70 with acute or convalescent COVID-19. Both conserved end residues are trimmed from each CDR3. A D gene is named only where the DNA matches it firmly. Size tells how often a clone was seen (once, few, many) or the class of an expanded clone, and some rows leave it out.

D: .; V: TRBV5-1; size: .; J: TRBJ2-2; CDR3: ASSTPEANTGELF
D: .; V: TRBV27; size: .; J: TRBJ2-1; CDR3: ARGLYYNEQF
D: .; V: TRBV7-7; size: .; J: TRBJ1-3; CDR3: ASSLDFGNTIY
D: TRBD1; V: TRBV28; size: few; J: TRBJ1-5; CDR3: ASSSTRASNGQGGQPQH
D: TRBD2; V: TRBV7-9; size: .; J: TRBJ2-5; CDR3: ASSHLGGSQY
D: .; V: TRBV27; size: many; J: TRBJ2-7; CDR3: ASGRSGTVGEQY
D: TRBD2; V: TRBV7-9; size: once; J: TRBJ2-1; CDR3: ASSSGGAGYHNEQF
D: .; V: TRBV18; size: .; J: TRBJ2-5; CDR3: ASSPLGETQY
D: .; V: TRBV7-7; size: .; J: TRBJ2-7; CDR3: ASSLETVGEQY
D: .; V: TRBV30; size: .; J: TRBJ1-2; CDR3: AWSERANYGYT
D: .; V: TRBV6-5; size: .; J: TRBJ1-1; CDR3: ASRRGASLSTEAF
D: TRBD1; V: TRBV12-3/TRBV12-4; size: .; J: TRBJ1-2; CDR3: ASSTMGTGRYT
D: .; V: TRBV19; size: .; J: TRBJ1-6; CDR3: ASTMDSTSSYNSPLH
D: TRBD1; V: TRBV6-1; size: .; J: TRBJ1-1; CDR3: ASREEDRAKAF
D: TRBD1; V: TRBV5-1; size: .; J: TRBJ2-3; CDR3: ASSLEQGAADTQY
D: .; V: TRBV11-2; size: .; J: TRBJ1-4; CDR3: ASSFREANEKLF
D: .; V: TRBV9; size: once; J: TRBJ1-2; CDR3: ASSVDPGADGYT
D: .; V: TRBV6-5; size: once; J: TRBJ2-1; CDR3: ASSSPVTYNEQF
D: .; V: TRBV29-1; size: .; J: TRBJ1-1; CDR3: SVEQGLNTEAF
D: TRBD2; V: TRBV30; size: .; J: TRBJ2-7; CDR3: AWSFSGGSSLNEQY
D: TRBD2; V: TRBV5-1; size: .; J: TRBJ2-7; CDR3: ASSSLLAGAIYEQY
D: .; V: TRBV5-1; size: once; J: TRBJ1-2; CDR3: ASSTDSYGYT
D: .; V: TRBV6-1; size: .; J: TRBJ2-3; CDR3: ASSEAGVGTDTQY
D: .; V: TRBV12-3/TRBV12-4; size: .; J: TRBJ1-2; CDR3: ASRYTGGYT
D: TRBD1; V: TRBV19; size: .; J: TRBJ2-6; CDR3: ASSIQGAGSGANVLT